Here is one T cell receptor (beta chain) with its context. Antigen: not known. Germline trimming cut 6 bases from V and 7 bases from J; bases unmatched to any gene: 8. The CDR3 length is 13 residues. CDR1 SNHLY and CDR2 FYNNEI come from the germline V gene. The data were obtained in a study of PD-1 blockade in classical Hodgkin lymphoma. Study observations and caveats: Nivolumab initiated under 1 year post-ASCT led to patient exclusion.

Repertoires were generated with immunoSEQ multiplex PCR, while TCRdb's copy carries only in-frame clones and drops some. The data contain about 24,000 clones, around four fifths of them singletons. Time point given: cycle 4 day 1 (C4D1), after less than seven weeks of nivolumab. Brentuximab vedotin exposure varied among the patients, all of whom had relapsed after autologous stem cell transplantation. Patients reached a best response of complete response, partial response or progressive disease. The V and J genes are TRBV2 and TRBJ1-2; 7 nucleotides line up with TRBD1. This clonotype was obtained from a human donor with classical Hodgkin lymphoma. The sequencing used peripheral blood mononuclear cells (PBMCs), collected before the fourth cycle of nivolumab. The CDR3 spells CASSSINRGGYTF. CDR3 coding DNA: TGTGCCAGCAGCTCCATCAACAGGGGTGGCTACACCTTC.